The present T cell receptor (beta chain) was sequenced within a study of blood T cell repertoires in COVID-19. Across the whole study: Nucleic acid was either cDNA or gDNA, and it came from T cells, B-cell-depleted T cells, or PBMCs.

Germline V gene sequence: CDR1 SGHRS, CDR2 YFSETQ. V was trimmed by 2 bases and J by 1 base, leaving 9 bases between them. The CDR3 covers 14 residues. Sequencing used immunoSEQ multiplex PCR; TCRdb keeps in-frame clones, though not all of them. The data contain some 240,000 clones, 70% to 85% of them singletons. This chain links TRBV5-1 with TRBJ2-5, with a tentative D call TRBD1 (6 bases). Specimen: peripheral blood. This sequence originates from a woman at least 80 years old with acute or convalescent COVID-19. CDR3 sequence reads: CASSLQGGQETQYF. The CDR3 DNA sequence: TGCGCCAGCAGCTTACAGGGTGGCCAAGAGACCCAGTACTTC.